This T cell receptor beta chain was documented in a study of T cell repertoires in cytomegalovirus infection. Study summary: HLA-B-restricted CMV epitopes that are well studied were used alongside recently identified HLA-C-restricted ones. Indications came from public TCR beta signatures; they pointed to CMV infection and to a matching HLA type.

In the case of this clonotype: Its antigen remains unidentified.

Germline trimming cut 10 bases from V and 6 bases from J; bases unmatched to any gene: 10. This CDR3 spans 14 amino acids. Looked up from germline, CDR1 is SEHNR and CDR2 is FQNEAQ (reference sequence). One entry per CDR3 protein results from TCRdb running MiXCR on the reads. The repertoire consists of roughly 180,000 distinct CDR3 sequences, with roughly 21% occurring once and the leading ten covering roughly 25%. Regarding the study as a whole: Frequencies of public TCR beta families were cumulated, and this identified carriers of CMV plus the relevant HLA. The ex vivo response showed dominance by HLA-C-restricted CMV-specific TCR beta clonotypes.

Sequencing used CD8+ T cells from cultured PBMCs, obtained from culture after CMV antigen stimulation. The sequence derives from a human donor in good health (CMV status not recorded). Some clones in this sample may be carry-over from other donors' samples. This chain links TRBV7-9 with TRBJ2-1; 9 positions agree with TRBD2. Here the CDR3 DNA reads TGTGCCAACCCAGGGAGCGGGGGGCCCAATGAGCAGTTCTTC. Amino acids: CANPGSGGPNEQFF.